These 2 T cell receptor beta chains were all obtained from the same sample, sequenced in a study of control samples from healthy donors and cancer patients. The protocol was immunoSEQ multiplex PCR, while the TCRdb copy is restricted to in-frame clones and leaves out a portion. The repertoire holds under 55,000 clones, with less than 95% as singletons. The sequencing sample was made of PBMCs. The receptors were gathered from a woman in her thirties or forties with head and neck cancer.

The chain is built from TRBV30 and TRBJ2-7, with D possibly matching TRBD2 (5 bases). The length of the CDR3 is 13 residues. V lost 0 bases to trimming and J lost 6 bases, with 12 bases between them. Per the germline V gene, CDR1 is GTSNPN and CDR2 is SVGIG (reference sequence). This CDR3 reads CAWSVRVASEQYF. The CDR3 DNA reads as TGTGCCTGGAGTGTACGGGTAGCGAGCGAGCAGTACTTC.

This chain joins TRBV30 and TRBJ1-1, with D perhaps TRBD1 (6 bases). Germline CDR1 reads GTSNPN; CDR2 reads SVGIG (reference sequence). The CDR3 is made up of 17 amino acids. V gave up 0 bases and J gave up 0 bases, with 17 bases separating them. The CDR3 sequence is CAWSVQGRGQMNTEAFF. DNA for the CDR3: TGTGCCTGGAGTGTACAAGGTAGGGGACAAATGAACACTGAAGCTTTCTTT.